This T cell receptor beta chain was sequenced during a study of cytomegalovirus exposure and HLA in healthy donors. Study observations and caveats: TCR beta V segments were, for the most part, productive about 87% or about 30% of the time in an earlier analysis. The number of N-insertions in an Asian-associated ancestry cluster was reportedly below the approximately 690-donor mean in a later analysis.

Concerning this clone itself: Its antigen is undetermined.

PCR used 60 Vbeta primers and 13 Jbeta primers. Profiling relied on immunoSEQ multiplex PCR, and the TCRdb table lists in-frame clones only, not all of them. The repertoire includes roughly 170,000 clones, around 74% of them detected once, and 2.5% sits in the top ten. Sequences were obtained from PBMCs. This sequence was found in a female donor in good health and CMV-seronegative.

This CDR3 reads CASSFREAYEQYF. The CDR3 nucleotides are TGTGCCAGCAGTTTCCGGGAGGCCTACGAGCAGTACTTC. V and J are TRBV6-5 and TRBJ2-7, with TRBD2 matching over 7 bases. Germline V gene lookup returns CDR1 MNHEY and CDR2 SVGAGI. V lost 4 bases to trimming and J lost 2 bases; unmatched junction nucleotides: 2. The CDR3 has 13 residues.